This TCR beta chain appears in the sequencing data of a study of CD4 T cells in relation to SARS-CoV-2 and coronaviruses. Looking at the study overall: Shared crossreactive spike epitopes were mapped to their HLA restriction. Broader study findings: According to naive versus memory sequencing, detected responses are memory recall, not newly primed. In roughly 65% of donors, memory CD4+ clonotypes crossrecognized SARS-CoV-2 and at least one common cold coronavirus spike.

Naive and memory CD4+ T cell DNA was deep-sequenced without culture. Sequencing used immunoSEQ multiplex PCR; TCRdb keeps in-frame clones, though not all of them. The sample lists about 65,000 clones, over 80% occurring once. As to this clone: Its antigen is not identified.

Before the COVID-19 pandemic, during about 2011-2019, CD4+ T cells were taken from unexposed donors. The sequencing sample was made of memory CD4+ T cells from PBMCs. The source is a human donor in good health.

CDR3 bases: TGTGCCAGCAGTTTCGTAGCGGGACAGGGGAGGGATGAGCAGTTCTTC. Protein sequence: CASSFVAGQGRDEQFF. This chain uses TRBV6-6 with TRBJ2-1; 10 bases map to TRBD1. J was trimmed by 8 bases and V by 4 bases; bases with no gene match: 11. The CDR3 covers 16 residues. The germline V gene encodes CDR1 MNHNY and CDR2 SVGAGI (reference sequence).